This paragraph reports one TCR beta chain. Its antigen remains unknown. These data belong to a study of CD8+CD57+ T cells in acquired aplastic anemia. Study as a whole: Researchers reported that healthy donors averaged roughly 11 million reads for CD4+ cells.

Both TCR beta VDJ combination and CDR3 sequence profiling were carried out. Genomic DNA was the template for this profiling. Using its own MiXCR run on the reads, TCRdb lists one record per CDR3 protein. The sample comprises hundreds of thousands of distinct CDR3 sequences, around 68% of which are singletons, and 3.5% to 4.5% rests with the top ten. Study findings and constraints: Roughly 31 CD8+ CDR3 sequences occurred in both the patients and the controls.

Germline loops: CDR1 SGHVS, CDR2 FQNEAQ. This CDR3 region has 14 residues. Trimming removed 5 bases at V and 9 bases at J, with 17 bases between. The chain combines TRBV7-8 with TRBJ2-1, with D tentatively TRBD1 (6 bases). The clonotype was recovered from a human donor in good health, serving as a control. Input material: sorted CD4+, CD8+, or CD8+CD57+ T cells (not recorded which) from PBMCs. The CDR3 loop reads CASSVVAGVGEQFF. CDR3 DNA: TGTGCCAGCAGCGTAGTGGCAGGGGTAGGTGAGCAGTTCTTC.